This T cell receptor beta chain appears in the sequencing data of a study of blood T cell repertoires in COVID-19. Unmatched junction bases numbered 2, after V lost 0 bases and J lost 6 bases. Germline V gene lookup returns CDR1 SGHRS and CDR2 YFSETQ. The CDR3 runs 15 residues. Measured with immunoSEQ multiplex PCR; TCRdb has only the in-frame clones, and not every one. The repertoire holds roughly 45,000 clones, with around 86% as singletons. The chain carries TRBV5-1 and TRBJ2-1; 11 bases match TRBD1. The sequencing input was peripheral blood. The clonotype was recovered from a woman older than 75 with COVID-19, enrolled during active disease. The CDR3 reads CASSLGTGGRNEQFF. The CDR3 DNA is TGCGCCAGCAGCTTGGGGACAGGGGGCCGCAATGAGCAGTTCTTC.